This TCR beta chain was identified during a study of identical twins. V lost 6 bases to trimming and J lost 1 base, with 14 bases between them. CDR1 is SGHTS and CDR2 is YDEGEE in the germline V gene. There are 15 residues in the CDR3. This clonotype was observed a handful of times. TCRdb recomputed calls from the 5' RACE reads with MiXCR, one row per CDR3 protein. The sample consists of some 710,000 distinct CDR3 sequences, approximately 6% of them appearing once. The receptor comes from a man younger than 35 in good health. The sample consisted of naive T cells sorted from blood. The chain couples TRBV5-8 to TRBJ1-5, with D unclear. The CDR3 sequence: CASIQRGWSNQPQHF. In nucleotides, the CDR3 is TGTGCCAGCATCCAGCGGGGTTGGAGCAATCAGCCCCAGCATTTT.